The next 8 T cell receptor beta chains were all read from a single sample in a study of T-cell reconstitution after alpha-beta-depleted transplantation in children. Using unique molecular identifiers, the investigators prepared the TCRbeta library. A single record per CDR3 protein comes from TCRdb applying MiXCR to the PCR reads. The table has roughly 120,000 distinct CDR3 sequences, about a tenth seen once. This specimen was PBMCs from the stem cell graft donor, taken from the stem cell graft. These receptor sequences come from a human donor who donated a stem cell graft to a child with acute lymphoblastic leukemia.

The sample holds many counts of this clonotype. The chain is built from TRBV9 and TRBJ1-1, with a possible D match to TRBD1 (6 bases). The germline V gene encodes CDR1 SGDLS and CDR2 YYNGEE. Trimming shortened V by 0 bases and J by 11 bases, and 14 bases separated the two germline ends. The CDR3 runs 13 residues. The CDR3, as DNA: TGTGCCAGCAGCGTAGCTCCGAGGGACAAGGCTTTCTTT. Translated: CASSVAPRDKAFF.

This clonotype was counted at least ten times. The V gene is TRBV12-3 or TRBV12-4, the J gene TRBJ2-2; 8 bases map to TRBD1. This CDR3 is built from 16 residues. Losses at the gene ends were 7 bases for V and 0 bases for J; bases not matched to a gene: 7. The CDR3 DNA reads as TGTGCCAGCACCCCCCGGACAGGGTCGAACACCGGGGAGCTGTTTTTT. Amino acid sequence: CASTPRTGSNTGELFF.

This clonotype was observed at least ten times. The chain carries TRBV11-2 and TRBJ1-1; the match to TRBD1 covers 7 bases. With 5 bases clipped from V and 1 base from J, the junction kept 4 bases outside the gene matches. CDR3 length: 14 amino acids. Germline V CDR1 and CDR2: SGHAT, FQNNGV. CDR3 coding DNA: TGTGCCAGCAGCACTACAGGGGCGAACACTGAAGCTTTCTTT. This translates into CASSTTGANTEAFF.

This clonotype was observed many times. This chain joins TRBV28 and TRBJ2-7, with 13 bases matching TRBD2. V trimming: 1 base; J trimming: 3 bases; junction bases outside the gene matches: 6. The CDR3 runs 17 residues. Germline loops: CDR1 MDHEN, CDR2 SYDVKM. CDR3 sequence reads: CASSLSKGLAGNYEQYF. The CDR3 bases are TGTGCCAGCAGTTTATCCAAGGGACTAGCGGGAAACTACGAGCAGTACTTC. Drawing the rest from reference TRBV28 and TRBJ2-7, the complete variable domain is DVKVTQSSRYLVKRTGEKVFLECVQDMDHENMFWYRQDPGLGLRLIYFSYDVKMKEKGDIPEGYSVSREKKERFSLILESASTNQTSMYLCASSLSKGLAGNYEQYFGPGTRLTVT.

The sample holds many counts of this clonotype. The chain uses TRBV20-1 and TRBJ1-6; TRBD1 matches at 9 bases. The CDR3 runs 18 residues. Looked up from germline, CDR1 is DFQATT and CDR2 is SNEGSKA (reference sequence). The J segment lost 6 bases and the V segment lost 0 bases, leaving 12 bases of the junction unmatched. CDR3 residues: CSARDNTGTGFSNSPLHF. CDR3 DNA sequence: TGCAGTGCTAGAGACAACACCGGGACAGGGTTCAGTAATTCACCCCTCCACTTT.

This clonotype was seen at least ten times. The chain has TRBV6-2 or TRBV6-3 and TRBJ1-5; D remains unclear. Trimming pared 0 bases from V and 1 base from J, leaving 1 base between. CDR1 and CDR2 (germline): MNHEY, SVGEGT. CDR3 length: 13 residues. In nucleotides, the CDR3 is TGTGCCAGCAGTTACTCGAGCAATCAGCCCCAGCATTTT. Translation gives CASSYSSNQPQHF.

This clonotype was recorded many times. This chain links TRBV7-9 with TRBJ1-5; D is uncertain. The CDR3 length is 16 residues. The ends were cut back, 4 bases at V and 1 base at J, with 14 bases in the middle. Germline CDR1 reads SEHNR; CDR2 reads FQNEAQ (reference sequence). The CDR3 protein is CASSSGSGGSNQPQHF. The CDR3, as DNA: TGTGCCAGCAGCTCCGGGTCAGGAGGGAGCAATCAGCCCCAGCATTTT.

This clonotype was recorded many times. The rearrangement links TRBV5-5 to TRBJ1-6, with D possibly TRBD1 on 5 matching bases. V was trimmed by 6 bases and J by 9 bases, leaving 19 bases between them. Looked up from germline, CDR1 is SGHKS and CDR2 is YYEKEE (reference sequence). The CDR3 contains 15 residues. The CDR3 sequence: CASTWGWTGGSPLHF. The CDR3 bases are TGTGCCAGCACCTGGGGATGGACGGGGGGTTCACCCCTCCACTTT.